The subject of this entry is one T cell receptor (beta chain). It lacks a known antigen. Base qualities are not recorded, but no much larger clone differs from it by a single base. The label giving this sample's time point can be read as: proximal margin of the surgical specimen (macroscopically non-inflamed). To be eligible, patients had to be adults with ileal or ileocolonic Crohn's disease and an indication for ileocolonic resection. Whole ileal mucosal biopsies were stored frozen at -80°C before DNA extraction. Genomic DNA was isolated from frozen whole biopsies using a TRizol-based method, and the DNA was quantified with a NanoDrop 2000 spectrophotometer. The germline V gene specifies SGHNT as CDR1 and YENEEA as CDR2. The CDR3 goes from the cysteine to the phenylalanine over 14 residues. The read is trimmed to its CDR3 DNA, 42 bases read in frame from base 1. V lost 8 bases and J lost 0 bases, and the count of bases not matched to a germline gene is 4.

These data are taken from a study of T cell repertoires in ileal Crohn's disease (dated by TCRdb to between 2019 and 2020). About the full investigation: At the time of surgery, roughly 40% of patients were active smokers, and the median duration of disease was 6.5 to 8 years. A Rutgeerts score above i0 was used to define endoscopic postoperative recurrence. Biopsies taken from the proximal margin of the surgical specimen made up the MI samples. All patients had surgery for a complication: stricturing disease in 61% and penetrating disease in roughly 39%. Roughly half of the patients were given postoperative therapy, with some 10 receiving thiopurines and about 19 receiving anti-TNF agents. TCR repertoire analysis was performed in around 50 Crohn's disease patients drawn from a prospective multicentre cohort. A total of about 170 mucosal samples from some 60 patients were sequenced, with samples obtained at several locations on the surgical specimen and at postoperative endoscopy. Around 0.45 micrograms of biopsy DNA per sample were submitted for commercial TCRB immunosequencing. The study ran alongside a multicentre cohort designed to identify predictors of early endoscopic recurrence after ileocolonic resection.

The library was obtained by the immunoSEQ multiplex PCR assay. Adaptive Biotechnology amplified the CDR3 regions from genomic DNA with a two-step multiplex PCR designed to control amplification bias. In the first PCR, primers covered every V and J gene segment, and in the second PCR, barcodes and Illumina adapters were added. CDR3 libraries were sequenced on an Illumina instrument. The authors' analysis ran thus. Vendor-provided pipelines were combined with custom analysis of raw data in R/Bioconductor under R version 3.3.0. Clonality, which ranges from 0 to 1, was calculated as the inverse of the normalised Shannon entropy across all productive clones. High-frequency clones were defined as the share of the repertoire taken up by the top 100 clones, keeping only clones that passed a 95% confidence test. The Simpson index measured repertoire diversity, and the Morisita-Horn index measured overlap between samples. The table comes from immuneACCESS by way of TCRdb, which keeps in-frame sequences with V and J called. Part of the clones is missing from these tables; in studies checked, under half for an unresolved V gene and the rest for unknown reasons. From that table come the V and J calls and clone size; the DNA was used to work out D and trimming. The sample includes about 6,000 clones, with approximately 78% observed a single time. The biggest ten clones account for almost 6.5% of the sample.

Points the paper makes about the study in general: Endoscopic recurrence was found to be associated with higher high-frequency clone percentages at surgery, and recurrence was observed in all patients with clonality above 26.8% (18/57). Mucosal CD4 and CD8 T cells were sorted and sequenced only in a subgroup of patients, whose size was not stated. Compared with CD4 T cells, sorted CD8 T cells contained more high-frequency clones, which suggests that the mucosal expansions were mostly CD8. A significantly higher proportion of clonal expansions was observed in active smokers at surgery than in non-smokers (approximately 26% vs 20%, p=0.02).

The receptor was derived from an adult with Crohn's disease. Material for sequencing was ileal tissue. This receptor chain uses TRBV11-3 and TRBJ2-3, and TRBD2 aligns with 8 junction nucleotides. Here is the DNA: TGTGCCAGCTCCGGGGGGGCTAGCACAGATACGCAGTATTTT. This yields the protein CASSGGASTDTQYF.